This T cell receptor (beta chain) was profiled in a study of T cell responses to AZD1222 COVID-19 vaccine. Study-wide results and limits: Seropositive AZD1222 recipients at baseline numbered only five or six. Spike-specific TCR repertoires showed rising breadth and depth after two AZD1222 doses. Repertoires were obtained only post-peak T cell response. Females outnumbered males among donors, who were mostly white British; clonal diversity was possibly underestimated.

With regard to this clone: Its cognate antigen is unknown.

Only in-frame clones appear in the TCRdb table, and some are missing; sequencing was by immunoSEQ multiplex PCR. The sample lists about 130,000 clones, 65% to 90% occurring once. The starting material was peripheral blood, obtained 28 days after the second dose of the MenACWY control vaccine. The sequence was collected from an adult who received the MenACWY meningococcal vaccine as a control.

This CDR3 reads CASSQEGTGFASYTF. The CDR3 nucleotides are TGCGCCAGCAGCCAAGAAGGGACAGGGTTCGCAAGCTACACCTTC. V and J are TRBV4-1 and TRBJ1-2; 9 bases are shared with TRBD1. This CDR3 contains 15 residues. Per the germline V gene, CDR1 is MGHRA and CDR2 is YSYEKL. V lost 0 bases and J lost 9; bases outside the gene matches: 8.